This T cell receptor beta chain was found in a study of cytomegalovirus exposure and HLA in healthy donors. The study, taken as a whole, reports: Serostatus for CMV was the only available immune exposure information.

This clone has only one observation. Its antigen is not identified. This PCR relied on a set of 60 Vbeta primers and 13 Jbeta primers. The repertoire was sequenced with immunoSEQ multiplex PCR; TCRdb's copy has only in-frame clones and lacks some. The sample lists roughly 170,000 clones, about four fifths occurring once. Material for sequencing was PBMCs. This receptor was obtained from a man aged 30-40 years in good health and CMV-seropositive.

The chain's CDR3 is CASRSRTYEQYF. For the CDR3, the DNA is TGTGCCAGCAGGTCCAGAACCTACGAGCAGTACTTC. V and J are TRBV6-5 and TRBJ2-7; D uncertain. CDR3 length: 12 residues. CDR1 and CDR2 from the germline V gene are MNHEY and SVGAGI. The V end lost 6 bases, the J end lost 2 bases, and 8 bases lay between the germline ends.